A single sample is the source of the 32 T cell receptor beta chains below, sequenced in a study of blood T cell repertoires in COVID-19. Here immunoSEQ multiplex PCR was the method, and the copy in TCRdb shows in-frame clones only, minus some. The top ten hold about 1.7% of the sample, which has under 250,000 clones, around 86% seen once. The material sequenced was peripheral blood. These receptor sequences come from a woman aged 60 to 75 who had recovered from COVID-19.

The CDR3 region is CASTGIYPYEQYF. The DNA for the CDR3 is TGTGCCAGCACCGGGATCTATCCCTACGAGCAGTACTTC. This chain joins TRBV27 and TRBJ2-7, with D possibly matching TRBD2 (5 bases). Germline CDR1 reads MNHEY; CDR2 reads SMNVEV (reference sequence). This CDR3 comprises 13 residues. V lost 7 bases to trimming and J lost 2 bases, with 12 bases between them.

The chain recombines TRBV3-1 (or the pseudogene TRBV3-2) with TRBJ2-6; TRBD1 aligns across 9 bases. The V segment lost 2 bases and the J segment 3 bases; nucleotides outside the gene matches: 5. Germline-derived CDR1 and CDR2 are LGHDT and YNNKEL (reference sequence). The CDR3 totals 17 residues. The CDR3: CASSQLWTGVGANVLTF. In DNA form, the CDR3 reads TGTGCCAGCAGCCAACTCTGGACAGGGGTTGGGGCCAACGTCCTGACTTTC.

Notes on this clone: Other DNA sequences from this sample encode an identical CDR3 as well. The CDR3 region has the DNA TGTGCCAGCAGCCTGGGACAGAGCTATGGCTACACCTTC. Protein product: CASSLGQSYGYTF. The J gene is TRBJ1-2, the V gene TRBV7-2; 7 bases agree with TRBD1. Per germline, CDR1 SGHTA and CDR2 FQGNSA. This CDR3 is 13 amino acids long. The V gene end was trimmed by 5 bases and the J gene end by 4 bases; junction bases not matched to a gene: 4.

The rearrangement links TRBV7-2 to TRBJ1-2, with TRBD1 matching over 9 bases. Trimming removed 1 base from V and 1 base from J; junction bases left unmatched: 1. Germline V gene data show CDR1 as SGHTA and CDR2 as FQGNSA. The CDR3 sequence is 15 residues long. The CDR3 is CASSLGTGVNYGYTF. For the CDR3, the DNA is TGTGCCAGCAGCTTAGGGACAGGGGTTAACTATGGCTACACCTTC.

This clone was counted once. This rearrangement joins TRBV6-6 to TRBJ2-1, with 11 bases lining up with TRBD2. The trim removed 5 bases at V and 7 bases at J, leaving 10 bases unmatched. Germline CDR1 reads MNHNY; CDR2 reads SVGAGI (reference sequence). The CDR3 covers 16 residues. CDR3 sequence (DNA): TGTGCCAGCAGTGCCTTTCCAACTAGCGGGGGAAATGAGCAGTTCTTC. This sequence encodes CASSAFPTSGGNEQFF.

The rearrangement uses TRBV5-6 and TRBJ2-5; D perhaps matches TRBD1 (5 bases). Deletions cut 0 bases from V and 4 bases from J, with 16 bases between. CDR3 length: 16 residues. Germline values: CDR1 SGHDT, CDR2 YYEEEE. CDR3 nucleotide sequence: TGTGCCAGCAGCTTGGTCGGACAAATGGGTACAGAGACCCAGTACTTC. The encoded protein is CASSLVGQMGTETQYF. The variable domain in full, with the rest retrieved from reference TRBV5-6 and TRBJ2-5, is DAGVTQSPTHLIKTRGQQVTLRCSPKSGHDTVSWYQQALGQGPQFIFQYYEEEERQRGNFPDRFSGHQFPNYSSELNVNALLLGDSALYLCASSLVGQMGTETQYFGPGTRLLVL.

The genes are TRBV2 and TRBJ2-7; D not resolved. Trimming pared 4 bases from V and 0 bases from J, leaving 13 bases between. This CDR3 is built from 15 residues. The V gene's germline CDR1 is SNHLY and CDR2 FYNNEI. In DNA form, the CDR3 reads TGTGCCAGCAGTGCAGGTACAGATAGCTCCTACGAGCAGTACTTC. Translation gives CASSAGTDSSYEQYF.

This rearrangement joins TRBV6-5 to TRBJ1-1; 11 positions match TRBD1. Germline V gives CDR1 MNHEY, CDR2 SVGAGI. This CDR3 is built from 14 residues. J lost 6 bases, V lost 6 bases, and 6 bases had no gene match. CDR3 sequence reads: CASSRDRGAAEAFF. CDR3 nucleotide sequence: TGTGCCAGCAGCAGGGACAGGGGGGCCGCTGAAGCTTTCTTT.

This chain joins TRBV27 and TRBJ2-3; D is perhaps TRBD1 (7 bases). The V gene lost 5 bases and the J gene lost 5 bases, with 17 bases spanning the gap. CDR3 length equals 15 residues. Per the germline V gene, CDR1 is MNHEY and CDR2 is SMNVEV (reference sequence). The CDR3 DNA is TGTGCCAGCAGTCTCGGAGGAGGGGGCAGAGATACGCAGTATTTT. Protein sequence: CASSLGGGGRDTQYF.

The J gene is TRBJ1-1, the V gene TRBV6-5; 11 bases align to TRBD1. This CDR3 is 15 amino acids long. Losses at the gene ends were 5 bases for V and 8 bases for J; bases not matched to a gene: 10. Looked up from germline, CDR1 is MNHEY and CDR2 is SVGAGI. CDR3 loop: CASSPQGTGGREAFF. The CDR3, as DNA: TGTGCCAGCAGTCCTCAGGGGACAGGGGGGAGGGAAGCTTTCTTT.

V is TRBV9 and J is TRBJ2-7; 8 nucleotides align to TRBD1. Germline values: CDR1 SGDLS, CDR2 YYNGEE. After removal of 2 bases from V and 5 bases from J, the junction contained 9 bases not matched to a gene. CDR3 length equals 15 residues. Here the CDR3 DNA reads TGTGCCAGCAGCGTTGGAGACAGGGGTTTCCACGAGCAGTACTTC. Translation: CASSVGDRGFHEQYF.

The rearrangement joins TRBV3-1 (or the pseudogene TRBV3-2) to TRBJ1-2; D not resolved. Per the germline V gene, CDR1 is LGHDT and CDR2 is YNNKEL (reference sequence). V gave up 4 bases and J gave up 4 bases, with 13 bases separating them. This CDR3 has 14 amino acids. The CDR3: CASSPNLEGYGYTF. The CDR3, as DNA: TGTGCCAGCAGCCCAAACCTAGAGGGCTATGGCTACACCTTC.

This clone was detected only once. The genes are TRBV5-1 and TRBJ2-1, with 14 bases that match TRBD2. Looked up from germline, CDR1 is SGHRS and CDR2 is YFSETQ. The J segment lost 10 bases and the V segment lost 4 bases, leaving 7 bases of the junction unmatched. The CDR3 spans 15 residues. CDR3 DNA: TGCGCCAGCAGCCAGGGACTAGCGGGGGTAGGGGAGCAGTTCTTC. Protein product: CASSQGLAGVGEQFF.

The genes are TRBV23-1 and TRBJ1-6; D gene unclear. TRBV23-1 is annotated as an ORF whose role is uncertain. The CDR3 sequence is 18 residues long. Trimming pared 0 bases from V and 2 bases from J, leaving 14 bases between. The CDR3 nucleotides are TGCGCCAGCAGTCAATCACCTTCGGGAGGTCCCTATAATTCACCCCTCCACTTT. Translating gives CASSQSPSGGPYNSPLHF.

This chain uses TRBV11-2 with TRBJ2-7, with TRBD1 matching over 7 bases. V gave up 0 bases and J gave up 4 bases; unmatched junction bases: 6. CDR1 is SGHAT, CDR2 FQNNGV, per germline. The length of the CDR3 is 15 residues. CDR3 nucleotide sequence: TGTGCCAGCAGCTTAGAGGACAGGTCTTTTTACGAGCAGTACTTC. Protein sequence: CASSLEDRSFYEQYF.

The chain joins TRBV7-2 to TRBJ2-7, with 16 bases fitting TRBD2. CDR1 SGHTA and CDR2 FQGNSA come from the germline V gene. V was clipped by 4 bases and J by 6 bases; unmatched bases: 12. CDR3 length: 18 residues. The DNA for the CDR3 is TGTGCCAGCAGCTCCGGGACTAGCGGGGGGGCCGGGACTCGCGAGCAGTACTTC. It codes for CASSSGTSGGAGTREQYF.

The CDR3 reads CAISERGLAGGNIQYF. In nucleotides, the CDR3 is TGTGCCATCAGTGAGAGAGGGCTAGCGGGGGGAAACATTCAGTACTTC. The genes are TRBV10-3 and TRBJ2-4; TRBD2 agrees at 11 bases. This CDR3 is built from 16 residues. Germline CDR1 and CDR2: ENHRY and SYGVKD. Trimming cost V 2 bases and J 6 bases; bases outside gene matches: 6.

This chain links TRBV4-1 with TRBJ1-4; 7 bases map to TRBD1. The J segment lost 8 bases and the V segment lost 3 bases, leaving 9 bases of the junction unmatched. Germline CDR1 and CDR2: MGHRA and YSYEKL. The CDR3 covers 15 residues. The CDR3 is CASSHAQGVREKLFF. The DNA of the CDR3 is TGCGCCAGCAGCCATGCCCAGGGGGTGAGGGAAAAACTGTTTTTT.

DNA of the CDR3: TGTGCCAGCAGCGTAGCTCAGGGGCTCTATGGCTACACCTTC. This translates into CASSVAQGLYGYTF. V usage is TRBV9 and J usage is TRBJ1-2; a possible D gene is TRBD1 (6 bases). The CDR3 spans 14 residues. The germline V and J ends were trimmed by 0 bases and 4 bases, with 10 bases remaining between them. Germline CDR1 reads SGDLS; CDR2 reads YYNGEE.

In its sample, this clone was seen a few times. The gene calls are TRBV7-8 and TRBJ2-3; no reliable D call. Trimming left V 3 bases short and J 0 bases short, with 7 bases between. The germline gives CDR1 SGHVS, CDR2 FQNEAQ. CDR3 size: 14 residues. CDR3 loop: CASSFPSSTDTQYF. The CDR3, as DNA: TGTGCCAGCAGCTTTCCGTCTAGCACAGATACGCAGTATTTT.

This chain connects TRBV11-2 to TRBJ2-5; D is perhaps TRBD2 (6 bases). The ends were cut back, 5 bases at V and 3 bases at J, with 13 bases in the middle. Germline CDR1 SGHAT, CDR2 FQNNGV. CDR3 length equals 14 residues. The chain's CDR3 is CASSPTGEEETQYF. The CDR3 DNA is TGTGCCAGCAGCCCAACGGGGGAGGAAGAGACCCAGTACTTC.

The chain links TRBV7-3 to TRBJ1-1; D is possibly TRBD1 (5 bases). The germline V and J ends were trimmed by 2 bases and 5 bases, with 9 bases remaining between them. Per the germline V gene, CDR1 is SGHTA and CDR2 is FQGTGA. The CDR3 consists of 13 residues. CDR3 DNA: TGTGCCAGCAGCTTAGGGGGGAGGACTGAAGCTTTCTTT. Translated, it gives CASSLGGRTEAFF.

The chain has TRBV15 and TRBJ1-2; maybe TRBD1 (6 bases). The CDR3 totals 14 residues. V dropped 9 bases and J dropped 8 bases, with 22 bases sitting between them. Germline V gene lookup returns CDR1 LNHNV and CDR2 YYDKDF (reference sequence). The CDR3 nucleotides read TGTGCCACGGCTTGGTCAGGGGATATCATCGGCTACACCTTC. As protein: CATAWSGDIIGYTF.

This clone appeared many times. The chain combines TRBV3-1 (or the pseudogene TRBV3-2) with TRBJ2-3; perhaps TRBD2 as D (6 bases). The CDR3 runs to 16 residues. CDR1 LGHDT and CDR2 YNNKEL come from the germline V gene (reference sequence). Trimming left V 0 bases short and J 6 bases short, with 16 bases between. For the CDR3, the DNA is TGTGCCAGCAGCCAAGATCAAGGGGCGGAGGGGGATACGCAGTATTTT. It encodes CASSQDQGAEGDTQYF.

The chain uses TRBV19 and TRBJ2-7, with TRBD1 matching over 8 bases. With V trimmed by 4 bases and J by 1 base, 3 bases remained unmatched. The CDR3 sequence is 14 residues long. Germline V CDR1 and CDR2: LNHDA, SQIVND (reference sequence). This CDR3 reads CASSTRTGSYEQYF. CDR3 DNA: TGTGCCAGTAGTACACGGACAGGGTCCTACGAGCAGTACTTC.

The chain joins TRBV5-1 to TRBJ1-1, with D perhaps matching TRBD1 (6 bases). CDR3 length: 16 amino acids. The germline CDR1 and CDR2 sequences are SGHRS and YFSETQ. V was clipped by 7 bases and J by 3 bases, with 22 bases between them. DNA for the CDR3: TGCGCCAGCCGCGGGGGGGCGCTGGGTACGGACACTGAAGCTTTCTTT. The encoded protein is CASRGGALGTDTEAFF.

The DNA of the CDR3 is TGTGCCAGCAGCCCCATTGGGGCGAGTGGGAATACGCAGTATTTT. Translated, it gives CASSPIGASGNTQYF. The chain joins TRBV4-2 to TRBJ2-3, with a weak D call TRBD1 (5 bases). The V gene lost 4 bases and the J gene lost 7 bases, with 18 bases spanning the gap. Germline loops: CDR1 LGHNA, CDR2 YNFKEQ. This CDR3 region has 15 residues.

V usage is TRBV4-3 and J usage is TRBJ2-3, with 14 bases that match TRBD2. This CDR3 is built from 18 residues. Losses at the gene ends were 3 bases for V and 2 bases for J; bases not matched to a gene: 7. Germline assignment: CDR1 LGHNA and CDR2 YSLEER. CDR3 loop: CASSQGLAGDPFTDTQYF. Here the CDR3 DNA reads TGCGCCAGCAGCCAGGGACTAGCGGGGGACCCGTTCACAGATACGCAGTATTTT.

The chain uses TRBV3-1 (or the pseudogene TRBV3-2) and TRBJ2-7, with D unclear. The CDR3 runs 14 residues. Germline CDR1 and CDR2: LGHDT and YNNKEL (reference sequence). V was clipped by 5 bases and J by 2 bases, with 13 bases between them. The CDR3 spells CASSSPYEPYEQYF. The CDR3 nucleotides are TGTGCCAGCAGCTCCCCGTATGAGCCCTACGAGCAGTACTTC.

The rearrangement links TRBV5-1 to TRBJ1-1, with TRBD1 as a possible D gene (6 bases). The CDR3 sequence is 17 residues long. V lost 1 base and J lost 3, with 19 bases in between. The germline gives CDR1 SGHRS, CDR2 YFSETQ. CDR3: CASSLTGPLRGDTEAFF. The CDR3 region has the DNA TGCGCCAGCAGCTTGACAGGTCCCCTCAGGGGAGACACTGAAGCTTTCTTT.

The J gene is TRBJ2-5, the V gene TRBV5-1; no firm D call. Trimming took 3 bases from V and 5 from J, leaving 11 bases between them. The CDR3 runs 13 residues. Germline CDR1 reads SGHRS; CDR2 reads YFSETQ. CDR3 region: CASSSSPSETQYF. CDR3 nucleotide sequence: TGCGCCAGCAGCTCTAGTCCCTCGGAGACCCAGTACTTC.

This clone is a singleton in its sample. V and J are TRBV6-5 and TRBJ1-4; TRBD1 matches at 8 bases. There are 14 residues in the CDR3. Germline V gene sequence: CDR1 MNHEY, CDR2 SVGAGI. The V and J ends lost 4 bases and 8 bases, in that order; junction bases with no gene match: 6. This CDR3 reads CASSWTGNAEKLFF. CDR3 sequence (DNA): TGTGCCAGCAGTTGGACAGGGAACGCCGAAAAACTGTTTTTT.